Detailed here is one TCR beta chain. Measured with immunoSEQ multiplex PCR; TCRdb has only the in-frame clones, and not every one. The table has 200,000 to 300,000 clones, approximately 90% seen once. This sample is drawn from a study of blood T cell repertoires in COVID-19. Looking at the study overall: There were acute and convalescent COVID-19 samples, and they came from the United States, Italy and Spain. T cells, B-cell-depleted T cells, or PBMCs provided the cDNA or gDNA that served as material.

The age range of participants was about 18 to 89 years, with residence in some 25 US areas. This CDR3 is 13 amino acids long. CDR1 is SNHLY and CDR2 is FYNNEI in the germline V gene. With 8 bases removed from V and 4 bases from J, the gap between germline ends came to 12 bases. The rearrangement uses TRBV2 and TRBJ1-5, with D tentatively TRBD1 (6 bases). The sample taken for sequencing was PBMCs or T cells enriched from blood (not recorded which). The origin of this receptor is a woman between 40 and 55 years old with acute COVID-19. The CDR3: CASGQGINQPQHF. The CDR3 DNA sequence: TGTGCCAGCGGGCAGGGGATTAATCAGCCCCAGCATTTT.